This passage covers 6 T cell receptor beta chains from one sample sequenced in a study of blood T cells in healthy people across ages. The use of a sample-barcoded 5' primer and a J-beta primer mix characterized a second PCR of roughly 7 to 11 cycles. One entry per CDR3 protein results from TCRdb running MiXCR on the 5' RACE reads. The sample has some 760,000 distinct CDR3 sequences, roughly 25% seen once; the top ten hold 9.4%. The same data also went into a second study, on T cells of mothers and their children.

The sequencing input was blood. The receptors were sampled from a boy aged 5-17 years in good health.

The rearrangement uses TRBV4-2 and TRBJ2-5; 8 nucleotides align to TRBD1. The DNA end favors TRBJ2-7, so the J call may be wrong. There are 13 residues in the CDR3. CDR1 LGHNA and CDR2 YNFKEQ come from the germline V gene. The CDR3 sequence: CASGGQEGYEQYF. CDR3 DNA sequence: TGTGCCAGCGGGGGACAGGAAGGGTACGAGCAGTACTTC.

This clonotype was seen more than once but under ten times. The gene calls are TRBV6-2 or TRBV6-3 and TRBJ1-6, with no clear D. V was trimmed by 3 bases and J by 7 bases, leaving 13 bases between them. Germline CDR1 and CDR2: MNHEY and SVGEGT. The CDR3 is made up of 15 amino acids. The CDR3 DNA is TGTGCCAGCAGTTATCGTCTGGCGGAGAATTCACCCCTCCACTTT. It encodes CASSYRLAENSPLHF.

The genes are TRBV11-2 and TRBJ2-3; D call uncertain. Germline loops: CDR1 SGHAT, CDR2 FQNNGV. Trimming stripped 2 bases from V and 2 bases from J, with 14 bases between. The CDR3 totals 16 residues. Here the CDR3 DNA reads TGTGCCAGCAGCTTATTTCTAAAGGGTTCCACAGATACGCAGTATTTT. Translation gives CASSLFLKGSTDTQYF.

Only a few counts were recorded for this clonotype. The chain couples TRBV5-6 to TRBJ2-2; possibly TRBD1 for D (5 bases). Trimming cost V 4 bases and J 6 bases, with 16 bases left between them. Germline V gene data show CDR1 as SGHDT and CDR2 as YYEEEE. There are 15 residues in the CDR3. The CDR3 sequence is CASSPQVQTAGELFF. CDR3 nucleotides: TGTGCCAGCAGCCCTCAGGTCCAGACAGCCGGGGAGCTGTTTTTT.

The rearrangement links TRBV20-1 to TRBJ2-5; D is unclear. The CDR3 runs to 13 residues. Germline CDR1 reads DFQATT; CDR2 reads SNEGSKA (reference sequence). V shed 1 base and J shed 5 bases, with 11 bases lying between them. CDR3 region: CSARVPARETQYF. The CDR3 DNA reads TGCAGTGCTAGAGTTCCGGCCCGGGAGACCCAGTACTTC.

The chain carries TRBV5-1 and TRBJ2-4, with 9 bases aligning to TRBD1. Trimming cost V 4 bases and J 7 bases; bases outside gene matches: 6. Germline V gene sequence: CDR1 SGHRS, CDR2 YFSETQ. The CDR3 totals 14 residues. CDR3 amino acids: CASSAGTGHNIQYF. The DNA of the CDR3 is TGCGCCAGCAGCGCCGGGACAGGGCATAACATTCAGTACTTC.